This is a list of T cell receptor beta chains from one sample in a study of human T cells and chemical hapten exposure. TCRdb re-called the RACE reads with MiXCR, one entry per CDR3 protein. The repertoire holds 55,000 to 75,000 distinct CDR3 sequences, 9.5% to 15% seen once, with 2% to 3% in the top ten. The sample was whole blood, taken in connection with sensitization to the hapten diphenylcyclopropenone (DPC). The receptors here all came from a man between 25 and 39 years old with alopecia areata. Some clones in this sample may be carry-over from other donors' samples. The CDR3 runs from the conserved cysteine through the conserved F or W. A D gene is named only where the DNA matches it firmly. Clone size is shown for a subset of rows, as once, few, many or a class of expanded clone.

>NA|many|TRBV7-8|TRBJ2-1
CASSLLRGNEQFF
TGTGCCAGCAGCCTACTGCGTGGGAATGAGCAGTTCTTC
>NA|many|TRBV6-5|TRBJ2-7
CASSYGPQGGHLSYEQYF
TGTGCCAGCAGTTATGGGCCTCAGGGGGGACACCTCTCCTACGAGCAGTACTTC
>TRBD1|many|TRBV4-1|TRBJ2-1
CASSQTGTAYNEQFF
TGCGCCAGCAGCCAGACCGGGACAGCATACAATGAGCAGTTCTTC
>TRBD1|few|TRBV5-5|TRBJ1-5
CASSGTGTAYQPQHF
TGTGCCAGCAGCGGTACCGGGACAGCCTATCAGCCCCAGCATTTT
>NA|few|TRBV12-3/TRBV12-4|TRBJ1-1
CASSFNQGSEAFF
TGTGCCAGCAGTTTTAACCAAGGTTCTGAAGCTTTCTTT
>NA|NA|TRBV20-1|TRBJ1-1
CSARDPVRGAASEAFF
TGCAGTGCTAGAGATCCCGTTAGGGGAGCTGCATCTGAAGCTTTCTTT
>NA|few|TRBV11-2|TRBJ1-1
CASSLVWGGTEAFF
TGTGCCAGCAGCTTAGTCTGGGGTGGGACTGAAGCTTTCTTT
>NA|few|TRBV9|TRBJ2-1
CASSVDWVSYNEQFF
TGTGCCAGCAGCGTCGACTGGGTTTCTTACAATGAGCAGTTCTTC
>NA|few|TRBV15|TRBJ2-3
CATSLGGAILTDTQYF
TGTGCCACCAGCTTAGGGGGGGCTATCCTCACAGATACGCAGTATTTT
>NA|NA|TRBV3-1|TRBJ2-7
CASSQQGPSEQYF
TGTGCCAGCAGCCAACAGGGGCCATCCGAGCAGTACTTC
>NA|NA|TRBV27|TRBJ1-6
CASSWVGSYNSPLHF
TGTGCCAGCAGTTGGGTGGGCTCCTATAATTCACCCCTCCACTTT
>TRBD1|many|TRBV7-2|TRBJ2-1
CASSQDRGIYNEQFF
TGTGCCAGCAGCCAGGACAGGGGGATATACAATGAGCAGTTCTTC
>NA|NA|TRBV3-1|TRBJ1-6
CASSQDGSYNSPLHF
TGTGCCAGCAGCCAAGATGGTTCCTATAATTCACCCCTCCACTTT
>NA|NA|TRBV28|TRBJ2-2
CASSLLTGTNTGELFF
TGTGCCAGCAGTTTATTGACAGGAACGAACACCGGGGAGCTGTTTTTT
>NA|NA|TRBV6-5|TRBJ2-7
CASSSRTEEYF
TGTGCCAGCAGTTCTAGGACCGAGGAGTACTTC
>NA|many|TRBV2|TRBJ2-3
CASSERRGPSTDTQYF
TGTGCCAGCAGTGAAAGGCGGGGGCCCAGCACAGATACGCAGTATTTT
>NA|few|TRBV29-1|TRBJ2-3
CSAERGTDTQYF
TGCAGCGCGGAGCGGGGCACAGATACGCAGTATTTT
>TRBD1|NA|TRBV7-9|TRBJ1-1
CASSFGTVEAFF
TGTGCCAGCAGCTTCGGGACAGTCGAAGCTTTCTTT
>NA|NA|TRBV6-4|TRBJ2-3
CASSDSRESAGDTQYF
TGTGCCAGCAGTGACTCGAGAGAAAGCGCTGGGGATACGCAGTATTTT
>NA|NA|TRBV7-2|TRBJ1-5
CASSSEVYSNQPQHF
TGTGCCAGCAGCTCGGAAGTTTATAGCAATCAGCCCCAGCATTTT
>TRBD1|few|TRBV5-1|TRBJ1-2
CASSPGQGAWDYGYTF
TGCGCCAGCAGCCCAGGACAGGGGGCCTGGGACTATGGCTACACCTTC
>NA|many|TRBV15|TRBJ1-6
CATSRDRGRVGSPLHF
TGTGCCACCAGCAGAGATCGGGGAAGAGTAGGATCACCCCTCCACTTT
>NA|many|TRBV28|TRBJ1-5
CASRGGRNQPQHF
TGTGCCAGCAGGGGGGGCAGAAATCAGCCCCAGCATTTT
>NA|NA|TRBV7-2|TRBJ1-2
CASSSWTENYGYTF
TGTGCCAGCAGCAGTTGGACAGAGAACTATGGCTACACCTTC
>NA|many|TRBV18|TRBJ1-3
CASSLQPYSGNTIYF
TGTGCCAGCTCACTCCAGCCCTACTCTGGAAACACCATATATTTT
>NA|NA|TRBV19|TRBJ1-5
CASSIVTGMGFNQPQHF
TGTGCCAGTAGTATAGTGACAGGAATGGGCTTCAATCAGCCCCAGCATTTT
>NA|many|TRBV27|TRBJ1-6
CASSWSSYNSPLHF
TGTGCCAGCAGTTGGAGCTCCTATAATTCACCCCTCCACTTT
>TRBD1|NA|TRBV7-9|TRBJ2-3
CASRFQGASTDTQYF
TGTGCCAGCAGATTTCAGGGGGCGAGCACAGATACGCAGTATTTT
>NA|many|TRBV27|TRBJ1-5
CASSTGFSNQPQHF
TGTGCCAGCAGCACAGGATTTAGCAATCAGCCCCAGCATTTT
>NA|few|TRBV7-2|TRBJ2-5
CASSPTKGTQYF
TGTGCCAGCAGCCCTACTAAGGGGACCCAGTACTTC
>NA|NA|TRBV7-2|TRBJ2-1
CASSLNSISINEQFF
TGTGCCAGCAGCTTAAACTCGATCTCTATAAATGAGCAGTTCTTC
>TRBD1|medium-sized|TRBV11-2|TRBJ1-1
CASSLEPGGNTEAFF
TGTGCCAGCAGCTTAGAACCAGGGGGTAACACTGAAGCTTTCTTT
>TRBD2|NA|TRBV25-1|TRBJ2-2
CASRTGTSGKRNGELFF
TGTGCCAGCAGAACGGGGACTAGCGGAAAAAGGAACGGGGAGCTGTTTTTT
>TRBD1|NA|TRBV18|TRBJ2-1
CASTYTGQGNNEQFF
TGTGCCAGCACATACACGGGACAGGGGAACAATGAGCAGTTCTTC
>NA|NA|TRBV7-2|TRBJ1-2
CASSLAQRDPTTF
TGTGCCAGCAGCTTAGCGCAAAGGGACCCGACCACCTTC
>TRBD1|NA|TRBV25-1|TRBJ1-2
CASSELGGTGLEGYTF
TGTGCCAGCAGTGAATTGGGCGGGACAGGGTTAGAAGGCTACACCTTC
>TRBD1|few|TRBV20-1|TRBJ1-2
CSASTGGTNYGYTF
TGCAGTGCTAGCACAGGGGGGACTAACTATGGCTACACCTTC
>TRBD1|many|TRBV12-3/TRBV12-4|TRBJ1-1
CASSRNPQGGTEAFF
TGTGCCAGCAGCCGGAACCCCCAGGGGGGGACTGAAGCTTTCTTT
>NA|few|TRBV6-5|TRBJ1-1
CASRPSIWGFEAFF
TGTGCCAGCAGACCGTCCATCTGGGGATTTGAAGCTTTCTTT
>NA|many|TRBV7-8|TRBJ1-2
CASSLGPPLGYGYTF
TGTGCCAGCAGCTTAGGTCCCCCCCTCGGCTATGGCTACACCTTC
>NA|NA|TRBV20-1|TRBJ1-5
CSALWDSNQPQHF
TGCAGTGCTTTGTGGGACAGCAATCAGCCCCAGCATTTT
>NA|few|TRBV18|TRBJ2-2
CASSPRRTPERTGELFF
TGTGCCAGCTCACCAAGGCGGACTCCTGAACGTACCGGGGAGCTGTTTTTT
>NA|few|TRBV2|TRBJ2-5
CASRSETQYF
TGTGCCAGCAGGTCAGAGACCCAGTACTTC
>NA|few|TRBV4-3|TRBJ2-7
CASSQERVSSYEQYF
TGCGCCAGCAGCCAAGAACGGGTGAGCTCCTACGAGCAGTACTTC
>TRBD1|NA|TRBV20-1|TRBJ1-1
CSARAGGQNTEAFF
TGCAGTGCTAGAGCAGGGGGCCAGAACACTGAAGCTTTCTTT
>NA|few|TRBV15|TRBJ1-4
CATSSQGQEKLFF
TGTGCCACCAGCAGTCAGGGTCAAGAAAAACTGTTTTTT
>NA|NA|TRBV5-1|TRBJ2-3
CASSFTGSSTDTQYF
TGCGCCAGCAGCTTTACAGGGTCTAGCACAGATACGCAGTATTTT
>TRBD1|few|TRBV7-3|TRBJ1-1
CASSLGDRVHTEAFF
TGTGCCAGCAGCTTGGGGGACAGGGTTCACACTGAAGCTTTCTTT